A selection of T cell receptor beta chains follows, all from one sample in a study of blood T cell repertoires in COVID-19. Clones were sequenced by immunoSEQ multiplex PCR, and TCRdb holds only the in-frame ones, with some missing. The data hold about 290,000 clones, with roughly 86% observed a single time. Sequences were obtained from peripheral blood. The source of these receptors is a woman aged 25 to 39 with COVID-19, enrolled during active disease. Each CDR3 is given with its conserved first and last residue. The D gene is left open where the match is weak. Size is stated for part of the rows, as once, few or many counts, or as a class when the clone is expanded.

CDR3 length: 15; J gene: TRBJ2-2; V gene: TRBV4-2; clone size: once; D gene: .; CDR3 protein: CASSLGLQNTGELFF; CDR3 DNA: TGTGCCAGCAGCCTGGGACTCCAGAACACCGGGGAGCTGTTTTTT
CDR3 length: 15; J gene: TRBJ2-1; V gene: TRBV7-9; clone size: .; D gene: TRBD2; CDR3 protein: CASSLAASGGYEQFF; CDR3 DNA: TGTGCCAGCAGCTTAGCGGCTAGCGGGGGTTATGAGCAGTTCTTC
CDR3 length: 13; J gene: TRBJ1-1; V gene: TRBV19; clone size: .; D gene: TRBD1; CDR3 protein: CASSYDRVTEAFF; CDR3 DNA: TGTGCCAGTAGTTACGACAGGGTCACTGAAGCTTTCTTT
CDR3 length: 14; J gene: TRBJ2-3; V gene: TRBV5-4; clone size: .; D gene: TRBD2; CDR3 protein: CASSRSGGADTQYF; CDR3 DNA: TGTGCCAGCAGCCGGAGCGGGGGGGCCGATACGCAGTATTTT
CDR3 length: 18; J gene: TRBJ1-4; V gene: TRBV7-9; clone size: .; D gene: .; CDR3 protein: CASSHREGGVWTNEKLFF; CDR3 DNA: TGTGCCAGCAGCCACCGGGAGGGGGGCGTATGGACTAATGAAAAACTGTTTTTT
CDR3 length: 13; J gene: TRBJ1-3; V gene: TRBV12-3/TRBV12-4; clone size: few; D gene: .; CDR3 protein: CASSSDSKNTIYF; CDR3 DNA: TGTGCCAGCAGTTCAGACAGTAAGAACACCATATATTTT
CDR3 length: 16; J gene: TRBJ2-1; V gene: TRBV6-5; clone size: .; D gene: .; CDR3 protein: CASSYSQRGGYNEQFF; CDR3 DNA: TGTGCCAGCAGTTACTCCCAGCGAGGGGGTTACAATGAGCAGTTCTTC
CDR3 length: 15; J gene: TRBJ1-6; V gene: TRBV6-5; clone size: .; D gene: .; CDR3 protein: CASSSRRQVYSPLHF; CDR3 DNA: TGTGCCAGCAGCTCCCGCCGCCAGGTTTATTCACCCCTCCACTTT
CDR3 length: 15; J gene: TRBJ2-2; V gene: TRBV24-1; clone size: .; D gene: .; CDR3 protein: CATSDAGTAGGELFF; CDR3 DNA: TGTGCCACCAGTGATGCCGGGACAGCGGGCGGGGAGCTGTTTTTT
CDR3 length: 13; J gene: TRBJ1-3; V gene: TRBV6-5; clone size: .; D gene: .; CDR3 protein: CASRGSSGNTIYF; CDR3 DNA: TGTGCCAGCCGAGGGAGCTCTGGAAACACCATATATTTT
CDR3 length: 16; J gene: TRBJ1-3; V gene: TRBV18; clone size: once; D gene: TRBD1; CDR3 protein: CASSSRQGNSGNTIYF; CDR3 DNA: TGTGCCAGCTCAAGCAGACAGGGAAACTCTGGAAACACCATATATTTT
CDR3 length: 12; J gene: TRBJ1-3; V gene: TRBV28; clone size: .; D gene: .; CDR3 protein: CASSLTGNTIYF; CDR3 DNA: TGTGCCAGCAGTCTAACTGGAAACACCATATATTTT
CDR3 length: 14; J gene: TRBJ2-1; V gene: TRBV3-1/TRBV3-2; clone size: .; D gene: .; CDR3 protein: CASSQDLARDEQFF; CDR3 DNA: TGTGCCAGCAGCCAAGACTTGGCCCGTGATGAGCAGTTCTTC
CDR3 length: 13; J gene: TRBJ1-2; V gene: TRBV7-8; clone size: .; D gene: TRBD1; CDR3 protein: CASSRPGGTGYTF; CDR3 DNA: TGTGCCAGCAGCCGTCCAGGGGGAACTGGCTACACCTTC
CDR3 length: 16; J gene: TRBJ2-3; V gene: TRBV7-9; clone size: .; D gene: TRBD1; CDR3 protein: CASSQLPGQGTDTQYF; CDR3 DNA: TGTGCCAGCAGCCAACTACCGGGACAGGGAACAGATACGCAGTATTTT
CDR3 length: 15; J gene: TRBJ2-7; V gene: TRBV10-3; clone size: .; D gene: TRBD1; CDR3 protein: CAISERGQGAYEQYF; CDR3 DNA: TGTGCCATCAGTGAAAGGGGACAGGGGGCTTACGAGCAGTACTTC
CDR3 length: 13; J gene: TRBJ1-2; V gene: TRBV21-1; clone size: .; D gene: .; CDR3 protein: CASTRTGAYGYTF; CDR3 DNA: TGTGCCAGCACCCGGACAGGGGCCTATGGCTACACCTTC